These 8 T cell receptor beta chains share one sample of origin, sequenced in a study of identical twins. TCRdb analysed the 5' RACE reads with MiXCR anew, one entry per CDR3 protein. The data show 250,000 or so distinct CDR3 sequences, approximately 8.3% seen once. Another study also made use of these data, one on yellow fever vaccine responses in identical twins.

Material: CD8+ T cells sorted from blood. The source of these receptors is a young woman in good health.

This clonotype was detected many times. V usage is TRBV7-8 and J usage is TRBJ2-7; D ambiguous. The germline gives CDR1 SGHVS, CDR2 FQNEAQ. The V end lost 3 bases, the J end lost 3 bases, and 9 bases lay between the germline ends. This CDR3 has 13 residues. CDR3 sequence (DNA): TGTGCCAGCAGCTTTACCGCGGACTACGAGCAGTACTTC. It codes for CASSFTADYEQYF.

This chain uses TRBV12-2 with TRBJ1-5; the table's D call, TRBD1, was not checked against the DNA. TRBV12-2 constitutes a pseudogene. The CDR3 is made up of 18 amino acids. CDR3 sequence (DNA): TGTGCAAGTCGCTTACGTGCTCCCCAGGGGGCCAAGAGTCGGTCCCAGCATTTT. It specifies CASRLRAPQGAKSRSQHF.

This clonotype came up many times. This chain joins TRBV20-1 and TRBJ2-1, with 8 bases matching TRBD2. V shed 2 bases, J shed 4 bases, and the junction held 13 bases outside the gene matches. This CDR3 spans 17 amino acids. CDR1 is DFQATT and CDR2 is SNEGSKA in the germline V gene (reference sequence). DNA for the CDR3: TGCAGTGCTAGATTTAATGGGCCTAGCGGGCCTTACAATGAGCAGTTCTTC. This translates into CSARFNGPSGPYNEQFF.

This clonotype was detected only a few times. V gene TRBV20-1 combines with J gene TRBJ2-2; 8 bases match TRBD1. Per the germline V gene, CDR1 is DFQATT and CDR2 is SNEGSKA (reference sequence). The CDR3 is 15 amino acids. After removal of 6 bases from V and 4 bases from J, the junction contained 10 bases not matched to a gene. CDR3 DNA: TGCAGTGCCCATGAGACAGGGGATCCCACCGGGGAGCTGTTTTTT. Translating gives CSAHETGDPTGELFF.

This clonotype was recorded many times. The CDR3 here is CASSQAISRERNSPLHF. CDR3 DNA: TGCGCCAGCAGCCAAGCAATTTCACGAGAGCGGAATTCACCCCTCCACTTT. V is TRBV4-3 and J is TRBJ1-6; the D is unclear. With 1 base removed from V and 7 bases from J, the gap between germline ends came to 17 bases. The CDR3 totals 17 residues. The V gene's germline CDR1 is LGHNA and CDR2 YSLEER.

The rearrangement uses TRBV2 and TRBJ2-2; D not resolved. The length of the CDR3 is 15 residues. Looked up from germline, CDR1 is SNHLY and CDR2 is FYNNEI. V lost 3 bases and J 0 bases, leaving 8 bases between the germline ends. CDR3 in DNA: TGTGCCAGCAGTGAGGGTCCTACGAACACCGGGGAGCTGTTTTTT. It codes for CASSEGPTNTGELFF.

This rearrangement joins TRBV7-9 to TRBJ1-2, with 11 bases matching TRBD1. The germline V gene encodes CDR1 SEHNR and CDR2 FQNEAQ (reference sequence). The CDR3 is 14 residues long. V trimming: 5 bases; J trimming: 8 bases; junction bases outside the gene matches: 7. The CDR3 is CASSPSDRGQGYTF. For the CDR3, the DNA is TGTGCCAGCAGCCCCTCGGACAGGGGGCAAGGCTACACCTTC.

This clonotype was detected only a few times. The gene calls are TRBV4-2 and TRBJ2-3; 9 nucleotides match TRBD2. This CDR3 contains 16 residues. V shed 7 bases, J shed 4 bases, and the junction held 12 bases outside the gene matches. Per the germline V gene, CDR1 is LGHNA and CDR2 is YNFKEQ. Written as DNA, the CDR3 is TGTGCCAGCACCCTGAGCGCGGGAGGGGACCCAGATACGCAGTATTTT. Protein sequence: CASTLSAGGDPDTQYF.